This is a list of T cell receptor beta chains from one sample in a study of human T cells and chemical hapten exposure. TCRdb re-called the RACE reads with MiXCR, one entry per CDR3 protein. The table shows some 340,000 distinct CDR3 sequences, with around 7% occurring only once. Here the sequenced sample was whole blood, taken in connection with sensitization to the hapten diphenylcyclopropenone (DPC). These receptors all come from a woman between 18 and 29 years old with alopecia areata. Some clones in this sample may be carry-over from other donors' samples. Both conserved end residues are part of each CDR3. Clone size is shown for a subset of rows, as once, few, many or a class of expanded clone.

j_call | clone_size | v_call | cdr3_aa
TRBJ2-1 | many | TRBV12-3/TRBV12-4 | CASTSRGGVRNNEQFF
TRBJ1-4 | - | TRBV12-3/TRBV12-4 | CASTNRRGRHHEKLFF
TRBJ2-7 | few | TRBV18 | CASSPWPGLQTYEQYF
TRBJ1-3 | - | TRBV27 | CASSSRGFSGNTIYF
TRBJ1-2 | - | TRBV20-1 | CSARDSWADILYGYTF
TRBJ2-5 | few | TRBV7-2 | CASSSTSQETQYF
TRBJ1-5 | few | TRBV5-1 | CASSLAPQPQHF
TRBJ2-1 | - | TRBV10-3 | CAISEPMGDRANEQFF
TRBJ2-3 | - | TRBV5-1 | CASSLAPEGSRDTQYF
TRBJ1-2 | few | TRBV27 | CASSLYGIRESIGYTF
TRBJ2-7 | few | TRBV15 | CATSREGITYEQYF
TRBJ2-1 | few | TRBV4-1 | CASSQDSGAYNEQFF
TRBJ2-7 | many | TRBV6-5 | CASSPGGTGITYEQYF
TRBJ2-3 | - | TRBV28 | CASSSFSGGAIADTQYF
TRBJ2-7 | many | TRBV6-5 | CASSIYRDASEQYF
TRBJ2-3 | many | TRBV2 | CASRTGLRSTDTQYF